This T cell receptor (beta chain) was retrieved from a study of blood T cells in healthy people across ages. There are 15 residues in the CDR3. The authors isolated at least 6.5 million PBMCs per sample. Together with a sample-barcoded 5' primer, a J-beta primer mix was included in a second PCR lasting about 7 to 11 cycles. Each cDNA molecule was tagged by a template-switch adaptor that had 12 random nucleotides. Researchers report that each sample yielded at least 3 million CDR3-containing paired-end reads. TCRdb re-derived calls from the 5' RACE reads in MiXCR, one entry per CDR3 protein. The sample lists about 1.1 million distinct CDR3 sequences, more than 30% occurring once. This clonotype was detected once.

This sequence originates from a man between 18 and 29 years old in good health. Sequenced material: blood. The gene calls are TRBV21-1 and TRBJ1-6; the table gives TRBD1 as D, unverified against the DNA. TRBV21-1 is reported as a pseudogene. CDR3 DNA: TGTGCCAGCAGCAAAGGGGGACCGTGTAATTCACCCCTCCACTTT. This codes for CASSKGGPCNSPLHF.